The sequence of this T cell receptor (beta chain) was determined in a study of technical replicates of blood from a handful of donors. The CDR3 contains 13 residues. Germline CDR1 reads MNHEY; CDR2 reads SVGAGI. V was cut by 2 bases and J by 8 bases, with 10 bases left in between. The table came from immunoSEQ multiplex PCR; TCRdb's copy has only in-frame clones and leaves some out. The data contain 65,000 to 95,000 clones, about 93% of them singletons. The TCR was taken from a human donor in good health. J is TRBJ1-5 and V is TRBV6-5, with TRBD1 as a possible D gene (5 bases). The sequenced sample was T cells isolated from PBMCs. The chain's CDR3 is CASSYAGGEPQHF. CDR3 DNA sequence: TGTGCCAGCAGTTACGCGGGGGGTGAGCCCCAGCATTTT.